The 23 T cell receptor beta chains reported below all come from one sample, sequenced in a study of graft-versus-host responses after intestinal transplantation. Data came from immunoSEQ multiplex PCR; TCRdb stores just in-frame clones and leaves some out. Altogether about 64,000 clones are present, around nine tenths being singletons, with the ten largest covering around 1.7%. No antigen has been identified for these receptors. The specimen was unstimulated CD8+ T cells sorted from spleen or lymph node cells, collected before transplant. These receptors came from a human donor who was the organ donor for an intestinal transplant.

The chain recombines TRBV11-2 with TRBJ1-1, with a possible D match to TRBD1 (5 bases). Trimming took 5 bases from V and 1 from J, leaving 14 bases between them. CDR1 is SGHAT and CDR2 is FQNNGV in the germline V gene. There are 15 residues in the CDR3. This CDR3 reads CASSPGGGSNTEAFF. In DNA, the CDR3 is TGTGCCAGCAGCCCGGGGGGGGGATCGAACACTGAAGCTTTCTTT.

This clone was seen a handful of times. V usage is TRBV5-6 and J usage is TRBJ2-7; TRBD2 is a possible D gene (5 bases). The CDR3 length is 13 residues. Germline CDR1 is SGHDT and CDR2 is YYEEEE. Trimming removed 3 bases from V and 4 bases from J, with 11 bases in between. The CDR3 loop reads CASSWGGEYEQYF. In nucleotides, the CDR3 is TGTGCCAGCAGCTGGGGTGGGGAGTACGAGCAGTACTTC.

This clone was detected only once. The CDR3 DNA sequence: TGTGCCAGCAGCCAAGATAGCGTGCGGGAGAGGGGCGAGCAGTACTTC. Translating it yields CASSQDSVRERGEQYF. The J gene is TRBJ2-7, the V gene TRBV4-2; TRBD2 matches at 7 bases. Germline assignment: CDR1 LGHNA and CDR2 YNFKEQ. V trimming: 0 bases; J trimming: 6 bases; junction bases outside the gene matches: 11. The CDR3 has 16 amino acids.

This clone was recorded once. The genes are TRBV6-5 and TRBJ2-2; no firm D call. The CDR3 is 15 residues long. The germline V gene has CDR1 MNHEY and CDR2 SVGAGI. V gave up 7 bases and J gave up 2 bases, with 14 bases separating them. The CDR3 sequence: CASNMLSRNTGELFF. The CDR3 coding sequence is TGTGCCAGCAATATGTTGTCCAGAAACACCGGGGAGCTGTTTTTT.

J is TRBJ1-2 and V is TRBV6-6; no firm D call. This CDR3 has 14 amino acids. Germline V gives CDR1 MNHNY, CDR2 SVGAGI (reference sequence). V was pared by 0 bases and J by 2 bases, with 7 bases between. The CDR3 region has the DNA TGTGCCAGCAGTTACTCGCCCAGGAACTATGGCTACACCTTC. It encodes CASSYSPRNYGYTF.

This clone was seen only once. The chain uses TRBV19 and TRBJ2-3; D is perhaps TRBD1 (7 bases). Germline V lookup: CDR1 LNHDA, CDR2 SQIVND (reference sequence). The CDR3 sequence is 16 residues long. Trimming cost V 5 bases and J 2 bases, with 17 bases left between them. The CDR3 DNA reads TGTGCCAGTAGTCCGCAGGGGGGCGGGAACACAGATACGCAGTATTTT. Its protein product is CASSPQGGGNTDTQYF. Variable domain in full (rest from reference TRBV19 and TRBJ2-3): DGGITQSPKYLFRKEGQNVTLSCEQNLNHDAMYWYRQDPGQGLRLIYYSQIVNDFQKGDIAEGYSVSREKKESFPLTVTSAQKNPTAFYLCASSPQGGGNTDTQYFGPGTRLTVL.

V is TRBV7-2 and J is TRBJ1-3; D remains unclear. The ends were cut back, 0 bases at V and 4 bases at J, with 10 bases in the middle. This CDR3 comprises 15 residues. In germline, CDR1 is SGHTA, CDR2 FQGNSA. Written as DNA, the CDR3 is TGTGCCAGCAGCTTAGCGGGAGAGGAGGGAAACACCATATATTTT. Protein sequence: CASSLAGEEGNTIYF.

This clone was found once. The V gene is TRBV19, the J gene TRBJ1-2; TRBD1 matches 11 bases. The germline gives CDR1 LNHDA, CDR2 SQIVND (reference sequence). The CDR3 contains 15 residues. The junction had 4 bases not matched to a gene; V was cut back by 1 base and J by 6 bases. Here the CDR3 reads CASSIGRTGGDGYTF. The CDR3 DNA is TGTGCCAGTAGTATAGGAAGGACAGGGGGCGATGGCTACACCTTC.

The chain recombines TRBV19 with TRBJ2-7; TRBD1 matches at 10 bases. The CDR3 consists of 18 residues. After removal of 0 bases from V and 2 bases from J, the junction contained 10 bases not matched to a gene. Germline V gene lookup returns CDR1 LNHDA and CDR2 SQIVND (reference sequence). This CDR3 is CASSIDLTPGTGAYEQYF. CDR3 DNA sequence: TGTGCCAGTAGTATAGATCTAACCCCCGGGACAGGGGCCTACGAGCAGTACTTC.

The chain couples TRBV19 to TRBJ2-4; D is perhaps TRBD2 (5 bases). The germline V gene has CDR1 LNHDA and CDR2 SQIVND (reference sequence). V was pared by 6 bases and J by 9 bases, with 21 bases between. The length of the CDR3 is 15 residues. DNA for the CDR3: TGTGCCAGTAGCAAAAACCGAGCGGTATCCGGCATTCAGTACTTC. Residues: CASSKNRAVSGIQYF.

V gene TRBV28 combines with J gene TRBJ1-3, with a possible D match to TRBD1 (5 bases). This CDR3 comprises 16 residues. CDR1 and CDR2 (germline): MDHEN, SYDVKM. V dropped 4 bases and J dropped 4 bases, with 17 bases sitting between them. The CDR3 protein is CASSSPPGREGNTIYF. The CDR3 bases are TGTGCCAGCAGTTCCCCCCCAGGGAGGGAGGGAAACACCATATATTTT.

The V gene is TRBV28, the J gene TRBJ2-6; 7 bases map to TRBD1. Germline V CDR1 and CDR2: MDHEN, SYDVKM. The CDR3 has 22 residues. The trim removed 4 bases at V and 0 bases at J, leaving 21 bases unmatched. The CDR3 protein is CASSSAFSTTGSLSSGANVLTF. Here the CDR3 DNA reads TGTGCCAGCAGTTCCGCCTTCTCAACGACAGGGTCCCTTAGCTCTGGGGCCAACGTCCTGACTTTC.

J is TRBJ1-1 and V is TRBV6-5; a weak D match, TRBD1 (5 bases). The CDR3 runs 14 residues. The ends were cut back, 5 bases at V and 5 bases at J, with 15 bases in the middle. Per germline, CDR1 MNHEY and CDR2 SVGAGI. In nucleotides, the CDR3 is TGTGCCAGCAGTGAAGAAGATGGGGGGACTGAAGCTTTCTTT. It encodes CASSEEDGGTEAFF.

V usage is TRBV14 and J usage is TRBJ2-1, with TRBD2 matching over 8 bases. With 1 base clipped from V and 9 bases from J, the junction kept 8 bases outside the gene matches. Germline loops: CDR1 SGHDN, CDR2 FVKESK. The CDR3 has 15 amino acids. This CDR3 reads CASSQVREGRGEQFF. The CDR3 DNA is TGTGCCAGCAGCCAAGTACGGGAGGGCCGGGGTGAGCAGTTCTTC.

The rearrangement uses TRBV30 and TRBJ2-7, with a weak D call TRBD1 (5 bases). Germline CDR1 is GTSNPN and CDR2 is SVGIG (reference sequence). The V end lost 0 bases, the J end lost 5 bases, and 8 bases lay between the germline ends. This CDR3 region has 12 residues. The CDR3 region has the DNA TGTGCCTGGAGTGTGACAGCCGACGAGCAGTACTTC. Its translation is CAWSVTADEQYF.

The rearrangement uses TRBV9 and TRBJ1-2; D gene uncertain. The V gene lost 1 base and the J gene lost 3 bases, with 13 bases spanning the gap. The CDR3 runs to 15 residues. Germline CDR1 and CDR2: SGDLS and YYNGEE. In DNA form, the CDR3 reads TGTGCCAGCAGCGTAAGCCAGTCCGAGGACTATGGCTACACCTTC. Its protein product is CASSVSQSEDYGYTF. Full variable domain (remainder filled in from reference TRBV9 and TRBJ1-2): DSGVTQTPKHLITATGQRVTLRCSPRSGDLSVYWYQQSLDQGLQFLIQYYNGEERAKGNILERFSAQQFPDLHSELNLSSLELGDSALYFCASSVSQSEDYGYTFGSGTRLTVV.

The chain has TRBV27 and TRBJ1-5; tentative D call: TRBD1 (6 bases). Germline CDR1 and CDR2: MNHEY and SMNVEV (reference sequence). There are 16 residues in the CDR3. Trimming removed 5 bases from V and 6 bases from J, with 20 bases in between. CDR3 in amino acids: CASSPRDIRYSQPQHF. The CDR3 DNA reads TGTGCCAGCAGTCCGAGGGACATCCGTTATAGTCAGCCCCAGCATTTT.

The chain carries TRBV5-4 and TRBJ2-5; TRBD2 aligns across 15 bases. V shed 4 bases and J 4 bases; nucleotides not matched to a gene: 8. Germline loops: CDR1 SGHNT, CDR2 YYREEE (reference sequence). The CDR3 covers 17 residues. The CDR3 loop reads CASSPGLAGGLTETQYF. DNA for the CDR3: TGTGCCAGCAGCCCTGGACTAGCGGGAGGGCTGACAGAGACCCAGTACTTC.

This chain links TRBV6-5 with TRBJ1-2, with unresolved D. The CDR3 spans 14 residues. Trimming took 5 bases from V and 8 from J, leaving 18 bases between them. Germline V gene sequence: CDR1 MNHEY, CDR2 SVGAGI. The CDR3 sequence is CASSDEPAGLGYTF. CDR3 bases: TGTGCCAGCAGTGATGAACCTGCGGGGTTGGGCTACACCTTC.

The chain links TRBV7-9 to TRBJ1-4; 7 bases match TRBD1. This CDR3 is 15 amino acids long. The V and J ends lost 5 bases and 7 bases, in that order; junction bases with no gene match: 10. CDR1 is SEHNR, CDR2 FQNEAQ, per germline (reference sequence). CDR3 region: CASSPLTGTFEKLFF. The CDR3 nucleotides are TGTGCCAGCAGCCCGCTGACAGGGACTTTTGAAAAACTGTTTTTT.

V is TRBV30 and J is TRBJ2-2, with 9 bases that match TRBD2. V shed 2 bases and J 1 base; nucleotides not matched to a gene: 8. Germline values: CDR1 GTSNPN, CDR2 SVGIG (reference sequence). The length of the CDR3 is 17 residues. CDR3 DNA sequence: TGTGCCTGGAGTCCCGATCTAGCGGGACTGAACACCGGGGAGCTGTTTTTT. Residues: CAWSPDLAGLNTGELFF.

This chain's CDR3 is CASSLAGGGNEQFF. CDR3 DNA sequence: TGTGCCAGCAGTTTAGCGGGAGGGGGAAATGAGCAGTTCTTC. J is TRBJ2-1 and V is TRBV27; 9 bases are shared with TRBD2. CDR1 and CDR2 from the germline V gene are MNHEY and SMNVEV (reference sequence). J was trimmed by 7 bases and V by 2 bases; bases with no gene match: 3. This CDR3 contains 14 residues.

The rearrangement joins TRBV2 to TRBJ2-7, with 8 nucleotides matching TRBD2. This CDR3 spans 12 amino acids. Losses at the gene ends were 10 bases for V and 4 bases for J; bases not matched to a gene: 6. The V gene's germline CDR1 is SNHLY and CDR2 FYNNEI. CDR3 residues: CAIVSGSYEQYF. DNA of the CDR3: TGTGCCATCGTGAGCGGGAGTTACGAGCAGTACTTC.